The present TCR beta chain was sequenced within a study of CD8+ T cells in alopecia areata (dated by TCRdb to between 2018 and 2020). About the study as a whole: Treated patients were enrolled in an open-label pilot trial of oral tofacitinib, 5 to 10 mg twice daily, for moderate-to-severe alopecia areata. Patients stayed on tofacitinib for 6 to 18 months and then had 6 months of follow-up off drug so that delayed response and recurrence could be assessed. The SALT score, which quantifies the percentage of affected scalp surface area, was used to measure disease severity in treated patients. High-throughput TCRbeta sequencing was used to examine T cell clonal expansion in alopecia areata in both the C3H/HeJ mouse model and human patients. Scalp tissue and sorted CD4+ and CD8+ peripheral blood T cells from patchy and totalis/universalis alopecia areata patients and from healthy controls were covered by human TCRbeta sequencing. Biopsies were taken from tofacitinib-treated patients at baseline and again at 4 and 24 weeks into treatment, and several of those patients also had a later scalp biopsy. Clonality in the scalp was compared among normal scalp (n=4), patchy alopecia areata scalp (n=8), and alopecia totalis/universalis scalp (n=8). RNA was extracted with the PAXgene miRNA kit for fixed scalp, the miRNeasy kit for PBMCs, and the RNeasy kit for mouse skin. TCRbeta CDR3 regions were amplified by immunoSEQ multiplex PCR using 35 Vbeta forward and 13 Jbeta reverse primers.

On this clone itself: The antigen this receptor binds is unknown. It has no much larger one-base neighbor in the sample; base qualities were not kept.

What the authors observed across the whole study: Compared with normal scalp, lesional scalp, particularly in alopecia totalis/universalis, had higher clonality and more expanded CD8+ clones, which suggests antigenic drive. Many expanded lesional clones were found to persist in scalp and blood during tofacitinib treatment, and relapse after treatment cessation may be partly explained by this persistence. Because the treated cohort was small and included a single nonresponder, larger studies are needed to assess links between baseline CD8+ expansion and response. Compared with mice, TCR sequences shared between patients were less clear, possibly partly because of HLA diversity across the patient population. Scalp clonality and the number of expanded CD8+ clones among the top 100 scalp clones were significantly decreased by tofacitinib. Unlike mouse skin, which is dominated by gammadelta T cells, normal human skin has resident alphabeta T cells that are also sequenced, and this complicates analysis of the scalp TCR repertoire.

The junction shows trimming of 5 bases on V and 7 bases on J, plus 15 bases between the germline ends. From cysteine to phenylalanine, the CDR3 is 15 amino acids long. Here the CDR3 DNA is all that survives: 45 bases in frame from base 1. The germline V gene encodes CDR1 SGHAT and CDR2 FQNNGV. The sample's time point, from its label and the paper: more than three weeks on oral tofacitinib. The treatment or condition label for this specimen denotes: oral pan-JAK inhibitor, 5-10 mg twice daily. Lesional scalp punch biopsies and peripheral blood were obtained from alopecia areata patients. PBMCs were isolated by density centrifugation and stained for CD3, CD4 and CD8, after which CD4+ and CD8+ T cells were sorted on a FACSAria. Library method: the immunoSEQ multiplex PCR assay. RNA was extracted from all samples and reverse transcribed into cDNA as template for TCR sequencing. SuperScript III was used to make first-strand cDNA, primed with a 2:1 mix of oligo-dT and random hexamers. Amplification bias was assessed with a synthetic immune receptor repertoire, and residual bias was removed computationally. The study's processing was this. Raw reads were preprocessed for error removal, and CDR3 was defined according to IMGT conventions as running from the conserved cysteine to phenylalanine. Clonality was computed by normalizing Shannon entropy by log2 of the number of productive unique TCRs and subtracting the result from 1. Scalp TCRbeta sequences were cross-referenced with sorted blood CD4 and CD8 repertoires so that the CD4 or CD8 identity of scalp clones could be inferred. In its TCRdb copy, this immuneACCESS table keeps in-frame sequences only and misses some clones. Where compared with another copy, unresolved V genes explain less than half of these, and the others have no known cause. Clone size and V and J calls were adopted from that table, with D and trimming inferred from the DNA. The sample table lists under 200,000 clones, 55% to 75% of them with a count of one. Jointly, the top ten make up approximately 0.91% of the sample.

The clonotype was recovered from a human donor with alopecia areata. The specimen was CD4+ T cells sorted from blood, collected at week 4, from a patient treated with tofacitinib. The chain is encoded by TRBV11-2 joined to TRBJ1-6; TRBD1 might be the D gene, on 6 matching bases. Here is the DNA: TGTGCCAGCAGCCCGGGGACAAGGGAGAATTCACCCCTCCACTTT. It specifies CASSPGTRENSPLHF.